The 21 T cell receptor beta chains below were found in one sample sequenced in a study of blood T cell repertoires in COVID-19. Some clones are missing from TCRdb's copy, which holds only in-frame ones; the method was immunoSEQ multiplex PCR. Among about 84,000 clones listed, about 70% were seen once. Sequencing input: peripheral blood. The receptors come from a middle-aged man with active or convalescent COVID-19.

The chain employs TRBV5-4 and TRBJ2-2, with TRBD1 as a possible D gene (5 bases). V lost 1 base, J lost 6 bases, and 10 bases lay in between. Germline CDR1 SGHNT, CDR2 YYREEE (reference sequence). This CDR3 comprises 14 residues. The CDR3 here is CASSLLQGPGELFF. As DNA, the CDR3 is TGTGCCAGCAGCTTGCTTCAGGGCCCCGGGGAGCTGTTTTTT.

The chain carries TRBV2 and TRBJ1-4; D unresolved. V dropped 7 bases and J dropped 7 bases, with 13 bases sitting between them. CDR3 length: 13 amino acids. Germline CDR1 and CDR2: SNHLY and FYNNEI. The DNA for the CDR3 is TGTGCCAGCACTTCGGCCCGGGGTGAAAAACTGTTTTTT. It yields the protein CASTSARGEKLFF.

The chain recombines TRBV7-3 with TRBJ2-3; 9 nucleotides line up with TRBD1. The ends lost 1 base at V and 4 bases at J; junction bases unmatched: 9. The germline V gene has CDR1 SGHTA and CDR2 FQGTGA. The CDR3 extends over 17 amino acids. The CDR3 DNA follows: TGTGCCAGCAGCTTAATAAGAGGGGGACAGGGAGCAGATACGCAGTATTTT. Its translation: CASSLIRGGQGADTQYF.

This chain links TRBV9 with TRBJ2-7; maybe TRBD1 (7 bases). Germline V gene sequence: CDR1 SGDLS, CDR2 YYNGEE. The length of the CDR3 is 17 residues. Trimming left V 3 bases short and J 3 bases short, with 22 bases between. CDR3 DNA: TGTGCCAGCAGCGCCTCAGTACAGGGGTCGGGGGACTACGAGCAGTACTTC. It translates to CASSASVQGSGDYEQYF.

The CDR3 region has the DNA TGTGCCAGCAGCTTGGGACAGACCGATCAGCCCCAGCATTTT. Protein product: CASSLGQTDQPQHF. This chain uses TRBV6-5 with TRBJ1-5; 7 nucleotides match TRBD1. CDR3 length equals 14 residues. V lost 6 bases to trimming and J lost 5 bases; unmatched junction nucleotides: 7. Germline CDR1 and CDR2: MNHEY and SVGAGI.

The chain recombines TRBV2 with TRBJ2-3; 8 positions match TRBD1. This CDR3 is 15 amino acids long. Germline V CDR1 and CDR2: SNHLY, FYNNEI. The ends lost 8 bases at V and 3 bases at J; junction bases unmatched: 10. CDR3 nucleotide sequence: TGTGCCAGCGTCAGGACAGGGCTTACAACAGATACGCAGTATTTT. Translation: CASVRTGLTTDTQYF.

This clone was found a few times. This sequence joins TRBV7-9 and TRBJ1-1; D perhaps matches TRBD1 (5 bases). The CDR3 contains 15 residues. Trimming pared 8 bases from V and 3 bases from J, leaving 19 bases between. Germline CDR1 and CDR2: SEHNR and FQNEAQ (reference sequence). The CDR3 nucleotides read TGTGCCAGCCGATCCCCGGGGGTTTGGGACACTGAAGCTTTCTTT. This encodes CASRSPGVWDTEAFF.

This rearrangement joins TRBV6-1 to TRBJ1-1; tentative D call: TRBD1 (6 bases). There are 12 residues in the CDR3. The germline V gene has CDR1 MNHNS and CDR2 SASEGT. Trimming stripped 3 bases from V and 4 bases from J, with 6 bases between. The CDR3 region has the DNA TGTGCCAGCAGTGACAGGGGCACTGAAGCTTTCTTT. This encodes CASSDRGTEAFF.

The V gene is TRBV7-3, the J gene TRBJ2-4, with D perhaps matching TRBD2 (6 bases). The germline V gene has CDR1 SGHTA and CDR2 FQGTGA. This CDR3 has 14 residues. V was cut by 0 bases and J by 7 bases, with 10 bases left in between. The CDR3 nucleotides are TGTGCCAGCAGCTTAACGGGGGGTAGCAACATTCAGTACTTC. This gives the protein CASSLTGGSNIQYF.

The V and J genes are TRBV12-3 or TRBV12-4 and TRBJ2-2; D is unclear. Trimming shortened V by 3 bases and J by 11 bases, and 10 bases separated the two germline ends. The CDR3 is 12 residues long. Written as DNA, the CDR3 is TGTGCCAGCAGTTTGAGGAAGAGCGAGCTGTTTTTT. This encodes CASSLRKSELFF.

This clone appeared a few times. A junction end diverges from the germline sequence, so it may reflect a read error. The rearrangement links TRBV7-7 to TRBJ2-1; D gene ambiguous. Germline loops: CDR1 SSHAT, CDR2 FNYEAQ (reference sequence). This CDR3 spans 13 amino acids. CDR3 DNA: TGTGCTAGCAGCTTAGAGGAGAGGAATGAGCAGTTCTTC. Protein product: CASSLEERNEQFF. The whole variable domain, filled in from reference TRBV7-7 and TRBJ2-1, reads GAGVSQSPRYKVTKRGQDVTLRCDPISSHATLYWYQQALGQGPEFLTYFNYEAQPDKSGLPSDRFSAERPEGSISTLTIQRTEQRDSAMYRCASSLEERNEQFFGPGTRLTVL.

The genes are TRBV3-1 (or the pseudogene TRBV3-2) and TRBJ2-7; TRBD2 might be the D (6 bases). Trimming cost V 6 bases and J 3 bases, with 18 bases left between them. CDR3 length: 15 amino acids. Germline lookup yields CDR1 LGHDT and CDR2 YNNKEL (reference sequence). Written as DNA, the CDR3 is TGTGCCAGCAGTATCTCGGGACGGGGGAACTACGAGCAGTACTTC. This codes for CASSISGRGNYEQYF.

The V gene is TRBV20-1, the J gene TRBJ1-1; the D is unclear. This CDR3 region has 10 residues. Germline CDR1 is DFQATT and CDR2 is SNEGSKA (reference sequence). With 5 bases removed from V and 8 bases from J, the gap between germline ends came to 9 bases. This CDR3 reads CSAPSLEAFF. The CDR3 DNA reads TGCAGTGCTCCCTCCCTCGAAGCTTTCTTT.

J is TRBJ2-3 and V is TRBV5-1; no reliable D call. CDR3 length: 15 amino acids. V lost 1 base to trimming and J lost 1 base, with 10 bases between them. CDR1 SGHRS and CDR2 YFSETQ come from the germline V gene. CDR3 DNA: TGCGCCAGCAGCTTGTCCTCCCGTCGCACAGATACGCAGTATTTT. Amino acid sequence: CASSLSSRRTDTQYF.

This rearrangement joins TRBV18 to TRBJ2-5; perhaps TRBD2 as D (6 bases). The CDR3 covers 18 residues. CDR1 and CDR2 (germline): KGHSH, LQKENI. The V end lost 3 bases, the J end lost 0 bases, and 20 bases lay between the germline ends. As DNA, the CDR3 is TGTGCCAGCTCACCGAGGGTTAGCGGCGACGTGGACCAAGAGACCCAGTACTTC. It translates to CASSPRVSGDVDQETQYF.

Worth noting for this clone: The junction does not match germline at one end; this may be a read error. The V call is TRBV11-2, the J call TRBJ2-1; perhaps TRBD1 as D (6 bases). The CDR3 length is 14 residues. Germline V gives CDR1 SGHAT, CDR2 FQNNGV. The CDR3, as DNA: TGTGCCAACAGCGCGCCTCTCAGGGGACATGAGCAGTTCTTC. This sequence encodes CANSAPLRGHEQFF.

This clone occurred once. The rearrangement joins TRBV29-1 to TRBJ1-2; D gene unclear. Trimming shortened V by 8 bases and J by 8 bases, and 18 bases separated the two germline ends. This CDR3 has 12 residues. Germline loops: CDR1 SQVTM, CDR2 ANQGSEA. DNA for the CDR3: TGCAGCTCCCGCGGGATGGGGTTCGGCTACACCTTC. This sequence encodes CSSRGMGFGYTF.

The J gene is TRBJ2-5, the V gene TRBV19; D is uncertain. The CDR3 is made up of 13 amino acids. Germline loops: CDR1 LNHDA, CDR2 SQIVND (reference sequence). V was shortened by 6 bases and J by 4 bases, with 12 bases between the two germline ends. CDR3 loop: CASSSRVVETQYF. The CDR3 DNA sequence: TGTGCCAGTAGCTCTCGTGTCGTAGAGACCCAGTACTTC.

The chain joins TRBV12-3 or TRBV12-4 to TRBJ2-2, with D unresolved. The CDR3 is 13 residues long. The V end was cut by 4 bases, the J end by 7 bases, with 10 bases between. The DNA for the CDR3 is TGTGCCAGCAGTTCCGAGGTGTTCGGGGAGCTGTTTTTT. Its translation is CASSSEVFGELFF.

This clone was seen only a few times. The chain joins TRBV27 to TRBJ2-7, with 8 bases aligning to TRBD2. V gave up 6 bases and J gave up 3 bases; unmatched junction bases: 10. CDR1 MNHEY and CDR2 SMNVEV come from the germline V gene (reference sequence). The CDR3 runs to 15 residues. The CDR3 reads CASRSYGGGSYEQYF. CDR3 nucleotide sequence: TGTGCCAGCAGATCTTACGGGGGGGGCAGCTACGAGCAGTACTTC.

This clone showed up just once. This chain joins TRBV7-9 and TRBJ2-7, with 7 positions matching TRBD1. J was trimmed by 3 bases and V by 5 bases; bases with no gene match: 4. The CDR3 loop spans 13 amino acids. Germline V CDR1 and CDR2: SEHNR, FQNEAQ (reference sequence). For the CDR3, the DNA is TGTGCCAGCAGCCTCGGACAGGACTACGAGCAGTACTTC. This sequence encodes CASSLGQDYEQYF.